The rows below give T cell receptor beta chains drawn from one sample of a study of blood T cell repertoires in COVID-19. TCRdb's copy holds only in-frame clones and misses some; the assay was immunoSEQ multiplex PCR. The data contain roughly 290,000 clones, about 89% of them seen just once; the ten biggest clones take up less than 9.5%. Sequencing was done on a sample of peripheral blood. The receptor set was obtained from a woman aged 45-59 years who had recovered from COVID-19. Each CDR3 is given with its conserved first and last residue. A D gene is named only where the DNA matches it firmly. Not every row has a clone size; where given, it reads once, few, many or a size class.

J gene: TRBJ1-2; V gene: TRBV6-2/TRBV6-3; clone size: once; D gene: -; CDR3 length: 14; CDR3 DNA: TGTGCCAGCAGCCGCGAGACAGGCTTTTATGGCTACACCTTC; CDR3 protein: CASSRETGFYGYTF
J gene: TRBJ2-7; V gene: TRBV7-2; clone size: -; D gene: TRBD1; CDR3 length: 14; CDR3 DNA: TGTGCCAGCAGCTTAGACAGGGGGTCTAACGAGCAGTACTTC; CDR3 protein: CASSLDRGSNEQYF
J gene: TRBJ2-3; V gene: TRBV7-2; clone size: -; D gene: -; CDR3 length: 14; CDR3 DNA: TGTGCCAGCGACATCGGGGCGGGGACAGATACGCAGTATTTT; CDR3 protein: CASDIGAGTDTQYF
J gene: TRBJ1-5; V gene: TRBV6-2/TRBV6-3; clone size: -; D gene: TRBD1; CDR3 length: 15; CDR3 DNA: TGTGCCAGCAGCATGGGACAGGGGTTCAATCAGCCCCAGCATTTT; CDR3 protein: CASSMGQGFNQPQHF
J gene: TRBJ1-4; V gene: TRBV24-1; clone size: once; D gene: -; CDR3 length: 13; CDR3 DNA: TGTGCCACCAGTGATCCGGGGAATGAAAAACTGTTTTTT; CDR3 protein: CATSDPGNEKLFF
J gene: TRBJ2-1; V gene: TRBV11-2; clone size: -; D gene: TRBD2; CDR3 length: 14; CDR3 DNA: TGTGCCAGCAGCAAAACCACGGGGGGGAATGAGCAGTTCTTC; CDR3 protein: CASSKTTGGNEQFF
J gene: TRBJ1-1; V gene: TRBV28; clone size: -; D gene: -; CDR3 length: 15; CDR3 DNA: TGTGCCAGCCTCAGATTGACGGGGAGGAGTGGTGAAGCTTTCTTT; CDR3 protein: CASLRLTGRSGEAFF
J gene: TRBJ2-1; V gene: TRBV30; clone size: -; D gene: TRBD2; CDR3 length: 16; CDR3 DNA: TGTGCCTGGAGCCGGTTCAGCGGGAGCGTCTACAATGAGCAGTTCTTC; CDR3 protein: CAWSRFSGSVYNEQFF
J gene: TRBJ2-1; V gene: TRBV19; clone size: -; D gene: -; CDR3 length: 15; CDR3 DNA: TGTGCCAGCAGACGGACTTCCAGCTCCTACAATGAGCAGTTCTTC; CDR3 protein: CASRRTSSSYNEQFF
J gene: TRBJ1-5; V gene: TRBV19; clone size: -; D gene: -; CDR3 length: 15; CDR3 DNA: TGTGCCAGTAGCACCCCCAGGGGCAGGAATCAGCCCCAGCATTTT; CDR3 protein: CASSTPRGRNQPQHF
J gene: TRBJ2-7; V gene: TRBV6-1; clone size: -; D gene: TRBD2; CDR3 length: 14; CDR3 DNA: TGTGCCAGCAGTGAATGGGCTAGCGGGGGGCCGCAGTACTTC; CDR3 protein: CASSEWASGGPQYF
J gene: TRBJ2-3; V gene: TRBV7-2; clone size: -; D gene: TRBD2; CDR3 length: 15; CDR3 DNA: TGTGCCAGCAGATTACCGGGACTAGCAACAGATACGCAGTATTTT; CDR3 protein: CASRLPGLATDTQYF
J gene: TRBJ2-7; V gene: TRBV18; clone size: once; D gene: -; CDR3 length: 15; CDR3 DNA: TGTGCCAGCTCACCAGAATCCGGGACTCACTACGAGCAGTACTTC; CDR3 protein: CASSPESGTHYEQYF
J gene: TRBJ1-1; V gene: TRBV2; clone size: -; D gene: -; CDR3 length: 14; CDR3 DNA: TGTGCCAGTCGGGGTGTACAGTTAAACACTGAAGCTTTCTTT; CDR3 protein: CASRGVQLNTEAFF
J gene: TRBJ2-2; V gene: TRBV18; clone size: once; D gene: -; CDR3 length: 14; CDR3 DNA: TGTGCCAGCTCACCAGGGCTAGCGTCCGGGGAGCTGTTTTTT; CDR3 protein: CASSPGLASGELFF
J gene: TRBJ2-1; V gene: TRBV5-1; clone size: once; D gene: TRBD2; CDR3 length: 17; CDR3 DNA: TGCGCCAGCAACCCTGGAAGGAGGCTAGCGGCCTACAATGAGCAGTTCTTC; CDR3 protein: CASNPGRRLAAYNEQFF
J gene: TRBJ2-1; V gene: TRBV3-1/TRBV3-2; clone size: -; D gene: -; CDR3 length: 14; CDR3 DNA: TGTGCCAGCAGCCACAAGGGGCGGGAAAGTGAGCAGTTCTTC; CDR3 protein: CASSHKGRESEQFF
J gene: TRBJ1-2; V gene: TRBV29-1; clone size: once; D gene: TRBD1; CDR3 length: 12; CDR3 DNA: TGCAGCGTCGACAGGGATGGCTATGGCTACACCTTC; CDR3 protein: CSVDRDGYGYTF
J gene: TRBJ2-1; V gene: TRBV28; clone size: -; D gene: TRBD1; CDR3 length: 18; CDR3 DNA: TGTGCCAGCAGTCCCTTTAAGGGGGCTTCTGGAGCCTACAATGAGCAGTTCTTC; CDR3 protein: CASSPFKGASGAYNEQFF
J gene: TRBJ1-2; V gene: TRBV12-3/TRBV12-4; clone size: -; D gene: TRBD1; CDR3 length: 13; CDR3 DNA: TGTGCCAGCAGGGACAGGGAACACTATGGCTACACCTTC; CDR3 protein: CASRDREHYGYTF
J gene: TRBJ1-4; V gene: TRBV5-1; clone size: -; D gene: -; CDR3 length: 15; CDR3 DNA: TGCGCCAGCAGCCCTTATGAGGGAGCTAATGAAAAACTGTTTTTT; CDR3 protein: CASSPYEGANEKLFF
J gene: TRBJ2-7; V gene: TRBV6-2/TRBV6-3; clone size: -; D gene: TRBD2; CDR3 length: 16; CDR3 DNA: TGTGCCAGCACCCCTTATGGGGACTATTTCAACTACGAGCAGTACTTC; CDR3 protein: CASTPYGDYFNYEQYF
J gene: TRBJ2-7; V gene: TRBV6-5; clone size: -; D gene: -; CDR3 length: 14; CDR3 DNA: TGTGCCAGCAACGTCATCAGTTCATCCTACGAGCAGTACTTC; CDR3 protein: CASNVISSSYEQYF
J gene: TRBJ2-7; V gene: TRBV7-2; clone size: -; D gene: -; CDR3 length: 16; CDR3 DNA: TGTGCCAGCAGCTCGATGGGGAGCGGGCCCTCCTACGAGCAGTACTTC; CDR3 protein: CASSSMGSGPSYEQYF
J gene: TRBJ2-6; V gene: TRBV5-5; clone size: -; D gene: -; CDR3 length: 18; CDR3 DNA: TGTGCCAGCAGCTTGGCCTTCGGGAGAATCTCTGGGGCCAACGTCCTGACTTTC; CDR3 protein: CASSLAFGRISGANVLTF
J gene: TRBJ2-7; V gene: TRBV15; clone size: -; D gene: -; CDR3 length: 15; CDR3 DNA: TGTGCCACACGCTACCTACTGGGACATAACTACGAGCAGTACTTC; CDR3 protein: CATRYLLGHNYEQYF
J gene: TRBJ1-1; V gene: TRBV30; clone size: -; D gene: TRBD1; CDR3 length: 15; CDR3 DNA: TGTGCCTGGAGTGCCATTGGACAGGGGGCTTCTGTAGCTTTCTTT; CDR3 protein: CAWSAIGQGASVAFF
J gene: TRBJ2-3; V gene: TRBV15; clone size: -; D gene: TRBD1; CDR3 length: 16; CDR3 DNA: TGTGCCACCAGCAGAGGCGGGACAGGGGAGGCAGATACGCAGTATTTT; CDR3 protein: CATSRGGTGEADTQYF
J gene: TRBJ2-7; V gene: TRBV4-1; clone size: -; D gene: TRBD2; CDR3 length: 18; CDR3 DNA: TGCGCCAGCAGCCAAGCAAGGGGACTAGCGGGAGGGTTCAACGAGCAGTACTTC; CDR3 protein: CASSQARGLAGGFNEQYF
J gene: TRBJ2-7; V gene: TRBV19; clone size: -; D gene: -; CDR3 length: 13; CDR3 DNA: TGTGCCAGTATGGGCAGGGGCCCCTACGAGCAGTACTTC; CDR3 protein: CASMGRGPYEQYF